Listed below are T cell receptor beta chains from one sample, sequenced in a study of T-cell memory formation after mild COVID-19. TCRdb re-called the 5' RACE reads through MiXCR, storing one row per CDR3 protein. The table lists about 470,000 distinct CDR3 sequences, approximately 18% of them singletons, with roughly an eighth in the top ten. Sequences were obtained from PBMCs or a T cell subset sorted from them (not recorded which). These receptors all come from an adult woman who had mild COVID-19 (a few samples of this study predate the infection). Cell type and time point are not known. The CDR3 runs from the conserved cysteine through the conserved F or W. The D gene is left open where the match is weak. Some rows have no size entry. The others give once, few or many, or a class for an expanded clone.

abundance: .; v_gene: TRBV6-2/TRBV6-3; j_gene: TRBJ2-1; d_gene: .; CDR3nt: TGTGCCAGCACAATAGCGGAATCTTACAATGAGCAGTTCTTC; CDR3aa: CASTIAESYNEQFF
abundance: few; v_gene: TRBV29-1; j_gene: TRBJ2-7; d_gene: TRBD1; CDR3nt: TGCAGCGTTGAAGGACCCTTGGGGACAGGGGGCTACGAGCAGTACTTC; CDR3aa: CSVEGPLGTGGYEQYF
abundance: many; v_gene: TRBV24-1; j_gene: TRBJ2-3; d_gene: .; CDR3nt: TGTGCCACCAGCGGGAGTACAGATACGCAGTATTTT; CDR3aa: CATSGSTDTQYF
abundance: .; v_gene: TRBV10-3; j_gene: TRBJ2-7; d_gene: .; CDR3nt: TGTGCCATCAGTGTTAGGGAGTTCGACGAGCAGTACTTC; CDR3aa: CAISVREFDEQYF
abundance: few; v_gene: TRBV19; j_gene: TRBJ1-6; d_gene: .; CDR3nt: TGTGCCAGTAGTATTTTTTCAGTGGGAGAATCACCCCTCCACTTT; CDR3aa: CASSIFSVGESPLHF
abundance: many; v_gene: TRBV11-1; j_gene: TRBJ2-5; d_gene: .; CDR3nt: TGTGCCAGCAGCTCCGCAGGGAATATCGTGGGGGAGACCCAGTACTTC; CDR3aa: CASSSAGNIVGETQYF
abundance: .; v_gene: TRBV7-9; j_gene: TRBJ2-7; d_gene: .; CDR3nt: TGTGCCAGCAGTTTCAGGACAGAGGACTACGAGCAGTACTTC; CDR3aa: CASSFRTEDYEQYF
abundance: .; v_gene: TRBV7-8; j_gene: TRBJ2-3; d_gene: .; CDR3nt: TGTGCCAGCAGCTCACAGCGGACTGGGCAGTATTTT; CDR3aa: CASSSQRTGQYF
abundance: few; v_gene: TRBV20-1; j_gene: TRBJ2-3; d_gene: .; CDR3nt: TGCAGTGCTAGATCTCCCACGGCTAGTCGAAACACAGATACGCAGTATTTT; CDR3aa: CSARSPTASRNTDTQYF
abundance: few; v_gene: TRBV4-2; j_gene: TRBJ1-3; d_gene: .; CDR3nt: TGTGCCAGCAGCCAAGGAGAATGGGGAACATACGAAAACACCATATATTTT; CDR3aa: CASSQGEWGTYENTIYF
abundance: .; v_gene: TRBV19; j_gene: TRBJ1-2; d_gene: .; CDR3nt: TGTGCCAGTAGTATAGTTGAGCGTCCCGGGATGGGCTACACCTTC; CDR3aa: CASSIVERPGMGYTF
abundance: few; v_gene: TRBV3-1; j_gene: TRBJ1-2; d_gene: .; CDR3nt: TGTGCCAGCAGCCAATGGCAAGGAGCCTATGGCTACACCTTC; CDR3aa: CASSQWQGAYGYTF
abundance: .; v_gene: TRBV29-1; j_gene: TRBJ1-1; d_gene: TRBD1; CDR3nt: TGCAGCGTTCCCGGGACAGGGGGTCCTGAAGCTTTCTTT; CDR3aa: CSVPGTGGPEAFF
abundance: .; v_gene: TRBV6-5; j_gene: TRBJ1-1; d_gene: .; CDR3nt: TGTGCCAGCAGTGTCAAGTGGGGCGACACTGAAGCTTTCTTT; CDR3aa: CASSVKWGDTEAFF
abundance: few; v_gene: TRBV7-2; j_gene: TRBJ2-5; d_gene: .; CDR3nt: TGTGCCAGCAGCTTAGCGACCATACAAGAGACCCAGTACTTC; CDR3aa: CASSLATIQETQYF
abundance: .; v_gene: TRBV25-1; j_gene: TRBJ1-2; d_gene: TRBD1; CDR3nt: TGTGCCAGCAGTGACAGGGGACAGGGGGCGGCTGGCTATGGCTACACCTTC; CDR3aa: CASSDRGQGAAGYGYTF
abundance: .; v_gene: TRBV9; j_gene: TRBJ2-5; d_gene: TRBD1; CDR3nt: TGTGCCAGCAGCAGAAGGGCAGGGGGCGAGACCCAGTACTTC; CDR3aa: CASSRRAGGETQYF
abundance: few; v_gene: TRBV3-1; j_gene: TRBJ2-7; d_gene: .; CDR3nt: TGTGCCAGCAGCACCCATCCGGACGAGCAGTACTTC; CDR3aa: CASSTHPDEQYF
abundance: .; v_gene: TRBV6-2/TRBV6-3; j_gene: TRBJ2-6; d_gene: .; CDR3nt: TGTGCCAGCATGAAGGGTTTGTCTGGGGCCAACGTCCTGACTTTC; CDR3aa: CASMKGLSGANVLTF
abundance: .; v_gene: TRBV7-2; j_gene: TRBJ2-3; d_gene: TRBD2; CDR3nt: TGTGCCAGCAGCCTAGCGGGAGGGCCGGGTACGCAGTATTTT; CDR3aa: CASSLAGGPGTQYF
abundance: .; v_gene: TRBV6-5; j_gene: TRBJ1-2; d_gene: .; CDR3nt: TGTGCCAGCAGTTCACTCGATGGACAGAACTATGGCTACACCTTC; CDR3aa: CASSSLDGQNYGYTF
abundance: many; v_gene: TRBV20-1; j_gene: TRBJ2-7; d_gene: TRBD2; CDR3nt: TGCAGTGCTAGAGATAGTAGCGGGGCTACCTACGAGCAGTACTTC; CDR3aa: CSARDSSGATYEQYF
abundance: few; v_gene: TRBV7-9; j_gene: TRBJ2-1; d_gene: TRBD2; CDR3nt: TGTGCCAGCAGCCTCGGGACTAGCGGGAGGGAGCAGTTCTTC; CDR3aa: CASSLGTSGREQFF